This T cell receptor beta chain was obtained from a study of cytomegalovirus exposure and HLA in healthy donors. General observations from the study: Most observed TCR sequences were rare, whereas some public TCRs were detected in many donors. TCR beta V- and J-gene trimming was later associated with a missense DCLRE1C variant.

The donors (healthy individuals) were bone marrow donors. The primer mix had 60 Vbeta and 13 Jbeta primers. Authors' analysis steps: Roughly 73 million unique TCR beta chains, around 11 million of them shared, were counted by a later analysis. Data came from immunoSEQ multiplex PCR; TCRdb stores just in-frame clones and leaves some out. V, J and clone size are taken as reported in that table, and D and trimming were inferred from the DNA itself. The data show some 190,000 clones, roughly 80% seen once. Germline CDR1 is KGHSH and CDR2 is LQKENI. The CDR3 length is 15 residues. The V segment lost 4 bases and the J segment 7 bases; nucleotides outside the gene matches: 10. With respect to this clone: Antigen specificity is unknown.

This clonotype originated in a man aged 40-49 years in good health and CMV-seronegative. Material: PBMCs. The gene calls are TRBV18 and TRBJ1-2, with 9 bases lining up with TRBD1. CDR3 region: CASSRGRDREGGYTF. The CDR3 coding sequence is TGTGCCAGCTCACGAGGCCGGGACAGGGAAGGTGGCTACACCTTC.